This T cell receptor beta chain was retrieved from a study of cytomegalovirus exposure and HLA in healthy donors. Turning to the study itself: As an earlier analysis found, some 170 million T cells yielded 100 million to 130 million unique TCR beta sequences. Regarding the study as a whole: With further analysis later on, most CMV-associated TCR beta chains appeared HLA-restricted.

Healthy bone marrow donors formed the donor group. Comments on this clone: What it binds is unknown.

Researchers ran the PCR with 60 Vbeta and 13 Jbeta primers. The method was immunoSEQ multiplex PCR; TCRdb's version includes in-frame clones alone and lacks a portion of them. This sample has about 90,000 clones, with 62% found just once. The sequencing sample was made of PBMCs. This receptor was identified in a woman in her 30s in good health and CMV-seropositive.

The CDR3 protein is CASSQGLQGSGANVLTF. CDR3 nucleotides: TGTGCCAGCAGCCAAGGCCTACAGGGTTCTGGGGCCAACGTCCTGACTTTC. This chain uses TRBV4-2 with TRBJ2-6; a weak D match, TRBD1 (6 bases). Germline-derived CDR1 and CDR2 are LGHNA and YNFKEQ. This CDR3 is 17 amino acids long. V lost 1 base and J 1 base, leaving 11 bases between the germline ends.